The entry below describes one T cell receptor beta chain. The record originates from a study of blood T cell repertoires in COVID-19. In the study overall: The United States, Italy and Spain were the sources of the acute and convalescent COVID-19 samples. The analysed material was cDNA or gDNA that came from T cells, B-cell-depleted T cells, or PBMCs.

In the source study's methods: The assay estimated nucleated cells by amplifying reference gene primers. Assay: immunoSEQ multiplex PCR; the TCRdb copy retains only in-frame clones and omits some. V, J and clone size derive from that table, while D and trimming were established from the DNA sequence. The table has about 180,000 clones, about 88% seen once. This CDR3 region has 14 residues. Trimming stripped 5 bases from V and 4 bases from J, with 14 bases between. CDR1 MDHEN and CDR2 SYDVKM come from the germline V gene. The TCR comes from a man aged 18 to 29 who had recovered from COVID-19. The chain couples TRBV28 to TRBJ2-5; possible D gene TRBD2, 5 bases. The sample comprised peripheral blood. CDR3 loop: CASSAPGSSETQYF. DNA of the CDR3: TGTGCCAGCAGTGCACCGGGGAGTTCAGAGACCCAGTACTTC.